One sample yielded the 29 T cell receptor beta chains listed below, sequenced in a study of cytomegalovirus exposure and HLA in healthy donors. The PCR ran on 60 Vbeta and 13 Jbeta primers. Measured with immunoSEQ multiplex PCR; TCRdb has only the in-frame clones, and not every one. The table includes roughly 160,000 clones, roughly 79% detected once. Sequencing used PBMCs. These receptors originate from a woman in her forties or fifties in good health and CMV-seronegative.

This clone appeared a single time. V gene TRBV6-1 combines with J gene TRBJ2-5; 11 bases are shared with TRBD2. The J call may be in error: the DNA end matches TRBJ2-7 better. This CDR3 has 15 amino acids. Germline CDR1 MNHNS, CDR2 SASEGT. The CDR3 DNA sequence: TGTGCCAGCAGCGCCGGGACTAGCGGATACTACGAGCAGTACTTC. As protein: CASSAGTSGYYEQYF.

The gene calls are TRBV6-4 and TRBJ1-2; 11 bases fit TRBD1. There are 15 residues in the CDR3. The ends lost 10 bases at V and 5 bases at J; junction bases unmatched: 12. In germline, CDR1 is MRHNA, CDR2 SNTAGT. CDR3 loop: CAIGGTGGAGYGYTF. The CDR3 DNA is TGTGCCATCGGGGGGACAGGGGGAGCTGGGTATGGCTACACCTTC.

The chain couples TRBV2 to TRBJ2-7; D ambiguous. The ends were cut back, 0 bases at V and 6 bases at J, with 12 bases in the middle. CDR1 SNHLY and CDR2 FYNNEI come from the germline V gene. The length of the CDR3 is 14 residues. This chain's CDR3 is CASSEAGGVSEQYF. The CDR3 DNA reads TGTGCCAGCAGTGAAGCAGGTGGAGTCTCCGAGCAGTACTTC. Full variable domain (remainder filled in from reference TRBV2 and TRBJ2-7): EPEVTQTPSHQVTQMGQEVILRCVPISNHLYFYWYRQILGQKVEFLVSFYNNEISEKSEIFDDQFSVERPDGSNFTLKIRSTKLEDSAMYFCASSEAGGVSEQYFGPGTRLTVT.

The chain combines TRBV7-2 with TRBJ1-1, with D tentatively TRBD1 (6 bases). The CDR3 is 15 amino acids. Germline loops: CDR1 SGHTA, CDR2 FQGNSA. V dropped 2 bases and J dropped 1 base, with 11 bases sitting between them. CDR3 protein: CASSLSGGRNTEAFF. CDR3 in DNA: TGTGCCAGCAGCTTATCGGGGGGCAGGAACACTGAAGCTTTCTTT. Drawing the rest from reference TRBV7-2 and TRBJ1-1, the complete variable domain is GAGVSQSPSNKVTEKGKDVELRCDPISGHTALYWYRQSLGQGLEFLIYFQGNSAPDKSGLPSDRFSAERTGGSVSTLTIQRTQQEDSAVYLCASSLSGGRNTEAFFGQGTRLTVV.

The rearrangement joins TRBV7-3 to TRBJ2-2, with 7 bases that match TRBD1. The V segment lost 5 bases and the J segment 5 bases; nucleotides outside the gene matches: 8. CDR1 SGHTA and CDR2 FQGTGA come from the germline V gene. The CDR3 has 15 amino acids. In nucleotides, the CDR3 is TGTGCCAGCAGCCCAAGACAGGGAAGAACCGGGGAGCTGTTTTTT. Protein product: CASSPRQGRTGELFF. The full variable domain, rest sourced from reference TRBV7-3 and TRBJ2-2, is GAGVSQTPSNKVTEKGKYVELRCDPISGHTALYWYRQSLGQGPEFLIYFQGTGAADDSGLPNDRFFAVRPEGSVSTLKIQRTERGDSAVYLCASSPRQGRTGELFFGEGSRLTVL.

V gene TRBV5-1 combines with J gene TRBJ1-2; 7 positions match TRBD1. Trimming cost V 3 bases and J 0 bases; bases outside gene matches: 5. The germline V gene encodes CDR1 SGHRS and CDR2 YFSETQ. The CDR3 is made up of 15 amino acids. CDR3 sequence (DNA): TGCGCCAGCAGCTCGGCGGGACAGACTAACTATGGCTACACCTTC. Protein: CASSSAGQTNYGYTF. Variable domain in full (rest from reference TRBV5-1 and TRBJ1-2): KAGVTQTPRYLIKTRGQQVTLSCSPISGHRSVSWYQQTPGQGLQFLFEYFSETQRNKGNFPGRFSGRQFSNSRSEMNVSTLELGDSALYLCASSSAGQTNYGYTFGSGTRLTVV.

This clone was observed once. The chain is built from TRBV28 and TRBJ1-5, with a tentative D call TRBD1 (5 bases). The CDR3 loop spans 14 amino acids. V dropped 2 bases and J dropped 3 bases, with 8 bases sitting between them. Germline V gene lookup returns CDR1 MDHEN and CDR2 SYDVKM. This CDR3 is CASSLIRANQPQHF. CDR3 coding DNA: TGTGCCAGCAGTTTAATCAGGGCCAATCAGCCCCAGCATTTT.

This clone was observed a few times. The chain combines TRBV5-6 with TRBJ1-1, with D perhaps matching TRBD1 (6 bases). V was shortened by 4 bases and J by 1 base, with 17 bases between the two germline ends. Germline V CDR1 and CDR2: SGHDT, YYEEEE. The CDR3 is 16 residues long. DNA for the CDR3: TGTGCCAGCAGCGACCCAAGGGGGGGTCAGAACACTGAAGCTTTCTTT. Amino acid sequence: CASSDPRGGQNTEAFF.

This clone has only a few counts. This sequence joins TRBV11-2 and TRBJ2-7; possibly TRBD1 for D (6 bases). CDR3 length equals 13 residues. The germline V and J ends were trimmed by 5 bases and 2 bases, with 10 bases remaining between them. In germline, CDR1 is SGHAT, CDR2 FQNNGV. CDR3 region: CASSPGQPYEQYF. CDR3 nucleotides: TGTGCCAGCAGCCCAGGACAGCCCTACGAGCAGTACTTC.

This rearrangement joins TRBV2 to TRBJ1-2; the D is unclear. The germline V and J ends were trimmed by 7 bases and 3 bases, with 15 bases remaining between them. The CDR3 loop spans 14 amino acids. From germline, CDR1 is SNHLY and CDR2 FYNNEI. DNA for the CDR3: TGTGCCAGCACCCCTCCGGGGATTGACTATGGCTACACCTTC. Translated, it gives CASTPPGIDYGYTF.

The CDR3 protein is CATVSGTGDERRNQPQHF. CDR3 DNA sequence: TGTGCCACCGTGTCCGGGACAGGCGATGAGAGACGCAATCAGCCCCAGCATTTT. The rearrangement joins TRBV19 to TRBJ1-5; 8 positions match TRBD1. Germline-derived CDR1 and CDR2 are LNHDA and SQIVND (reference sequence). This CDR3 has 18 residues. V lost 10 bases to trimming and J lost 2 bases; unmatched junction nucleotides: 19. Drawing the rest from reference TRBV19 and TRBJ1-5, the complete variable domain is DGGITQSPKYLFRKEGQNVTLSCEQNLNHDAMYWYRQDPGQGLRLIYYSQIVNDFQKGDIAEGYSVSREKKESFPLTVTSAQKNPTAFYLCATVSGTGDERRNQPQHFGDGTRLSIL.

This chain joins TRBV6-4 and TRBJ2-1; TRBD2 aligns across 8 bases. This CDR3 region has 14 residues. Per the germline V gene, CDR1 is MRHNA and CDR2 is SNTAGT. Germline trimming cut 1 base from V and 8 bases from J; bases unmatched to any gene: 4. CDR3 nucleotide sequence: TGTGCCAGCAGTGACTGGGCGGGAGGCGATGAGCAGTTCTTC. Its protein is CASSDWAGGDEQFF.

This clone has more than one count but fewer than ten. V and J are TRBV7-9 and TRBJ2-3; 9 bases are shared with TRBD1. Germline V gene sequence: CDR1 SEHNR, CDR2 FQNEAQ (reference sequence). The CDR3 has 14 amino acids. The V gene end was trimmed by 5 bases and the J gene end by 4 bases; junction bases not matched to a gene: 4. For the CDR3, the DNA is TGTGCCAGCAGCCCGCGGACAGGGGCAGATACGCAGTATTTT. Residues: CASSPRTGADTQYF. The full variable domain, in which reference TRBV7-9 and TRBJ2-3 provide the parts outside the CDR3, is DTGVSQNPRHKITKRGQNVTFRCDPISEHNRLYWYRQTLGQGPEFLTYFQNEAQLEKSRLLSDRFSAERPKGSFSTLEIQRTEQGDSAMYLCASSPRTGADTQYFGPGTRLTVL.

The CDR3 sequence: CSVSGQIIYEQYF. CDR3 DNA: TGCAGCGTTAGTGGACAGATTATCTACGAGCAGTACTTC. The V call is TRBV29-1, the J call TRBJ2-7; perhaps TRBD1 as D (6 bases). Trimming cost V 5 bases and J 3 bases, with 14 bases left between them. This CDR3 is 13 amino acids long. CDR1 and CDR2 (germline): SQVTM, ANQGSEA.

This clone was counted a few times. The J gene is TRBJ2-1, the V gene TRBV4-3; TRBD2 might be the D (6 bases). The V end lost 0 bases, the J end lost 5 bases, and 11 bases lay between the germline ends. Germline loops: CDR1 LGHNA, CDR2 YSLEER. The CDR3 spans 15 residues. The CDR3 DNA is TGCGCCAGCAGCCAAGATGGCGGGGTAAACAATGAGCAGTTCTTC. Its translation is CASSQDGGVNNEQFF.

The chain recombines TRBV28 with TRBJ2-3, with 8 positions matching TRBD2. Germline V CDR1 and CDR2: MDHEN, SYDVKM. Trimming removed 1 base from V and 4 bases from J; junction bases left unmatched: 7. The CDR3 spans 16 residues. The CDR3 region is CASSLYPGGPADTQYF. CDR3 sequence (DNA): TGTGCCAGCAGTTTATATCCGGGAGGGCCGGCAGATACGCAGTATTTT.

This clone was detected a few times. This CDR3 is CAIKTAGNYGYTF. CDR3 sequence (DNA): TGTGCCATCAAAACAGCGGGGAACTATGGCTACACCTTC. The chain employs TRBV10-3 and TRBJ1-2; unclear D gene. The CDR3 is 13 amino acids. The germline CDR1 and CDR2 sequences are ENHRY and SYGVKD. V was pared by 7 bases and J by 2 bases, with 11 bases between.

Regarding this clone: An end of the junction does not agree with germline; a read error may underlie this. The sample carries other DNA sequences with the same CDR3. This chain links TRBV7-2 with TRBJ2-1, with 11 bases that match TRBD2. CDR1 is SGHTA and CDR2 is FQGNSA in the germline V gene. The CDR3 runs 15 residues. The CDR3 region is CASSLAGGPYNEQFF. CDR3 DNA sequence: TGTGCCAGCAGCCTAGCGGGGGGACCTTACAATGAGCAGTTCTTC.

This clone has a count of ten or more. This chain uses TRBV15 with TRBJ2-7; 7 positions agree with TRBD2. Germline CDR1 reads LNHNV; CDR2 reads YYDKDF (reference sequence). The V and J ends lost 0 bases and 2 bases, in that order; junction bases with no gene match: 4. The CDR3 has 15 residues. CDR3 amino acids: CATSRDSGGPYEQYF. The DNA for the CDR3 is TGTGCCACCAGCAGAGATTCGGGGGGACCCTACGAGCAGTACTTC.

This clone was counted a few times. The V call is TRBV5-1, the J call TRBJ1-4; the D gene is possibly TRBD1 (5 bases). The ends were cut back, 4 bases at V and 5 bases at J, with 12 bases in the middle. This CDR3 is 14 amino acids long. Looked up from germline, CDR1 is SGHRS and CDR2 is YFSETQ. CDR3 sequence (DNA): TGCGCCAGCAGCATGACAGATTCGAATGAAAAACTGTTTTTT. This gives the protein CASSMTDSNEKLFF.

This chain joins TRBV15 and TRBJ2-5; no firm D call. The DNA end is a closer match to TRBJ2-7, so the J assignment may be wrong. CDR1 and CDR2 (germline): LNHNV, YYDKDF (reference sequence). The CDR3 length is 15 residues. DNA for the CDR3: TGTGCCACCAGCAGAGGAGGAGTCCCTTCCTACGAGCAGTACTTC. Translating it yields CATSRGGVPSYEQYF.

The V call is TRBV11-2, the J call TRBJ2-3, with 9 bases that match TRBD1. The CDR3 is made up of 14 amino acids. Germline loops: CDR1 SGHAT, CDR2 FQNNGV. V was clipped by 3 bases and J by 5 bases; unmatched bases: 3. CDR3 bases: TGTGCCAGCAGCTTGGGGACAGGGAAAGATACGCAGTATTTT. This sequence encodes CASSLGTGKDTQYF.

The chain combines TRBV4-2 with TRBJ2-3; D is unresolved. The CDR3 runs to 15 residues. V lost 0 bases and J 2 bases, leaving 9 bases between the germline ends. CDR1 is LGHNA and CDR2 is YNFKEQ in the germline V gene. CDR3 region: CASSQDLEVTDTQYF. In nucleotides, the CDR3 is TGTGCCAGCAGCCAAGACCTAGAAGTCACAGATACGCAGTATTTT.

This rearrangement joins TRBV4-3 to TRBJ1-4, with no clear D. CDR3 length equals 15 residues. Germline values: CDR1 LGHNA, CDR2 YSLEER. The ends were cut back, 0 bases at V and 7 bases at J, with 12 bases in the middle. The CDR3 here is CASSQDVGEGEKLFF. The DNA of the CDR3 is TGCGCCAGCAGCCAAGACGTCGGGGAGGGTGAAAAACTGTTTTTT.

The rearrangement links TRBV10-1 to TRBJ2-3, with 12 bases that match TRBD2. The CDR3 has 14 residues. The V segment lost 4 bases and the J segment 6 bases; nucleotides outside the gene matches: 2. Germline CDR1 WNHNN, CDR2 SYGVQD (reference sequence). CDR3 sequence: CASSGLAGADTQYF. In DNA form, the CDR3 reads TGCGCCAGCAGTGGACTAGCGGGAGCGGATACGCAGTATTTT.

V and J are TRBV9 and TRBJ2-3; weak D call: TRBD1 (5 bases). Trimming shortened V by 0 bases and J by 3 bases, and 8 bases separated the two germline ends. Germline values: CDR1 SGDLS, CDR2 YYNGEE. The CDR3 contains 14 residues. In DNA, the CDR3 is TGTGCCAGCAGCGTAGAGGCAGGGACAGATACGCAGTATTTT. It yields the protein CASSVEAGTDTQYF.

This clone has just a few counts. The chain links TRBV2 to TRBJ1-2; D gene uncertain. The CDR3 length is 18 residues. Germline-derived CDR1 and CDR2 are SNHLY and FYNNEI. V was pared by 5 bases and J by 4 bases, with 26 bases between. This CDR3 is CASSRSSDLGFRAYGYTF. DNA of the CDR3: TGTGCCAGCAGTAGGAGCAGTGATTTGGGTTTTAGAGCCTATGGCTACACCTTC.

The chain carries TRBV6-1 and TRBJ1-2, with D tentatively TRBD1 (6 bases). The CDR3 has 16 residues. V was shortened by 4 bases and J by 5 bases, with 20 bases between the two germline ends. Per the germline V gene, CDR1 is MNHNS and CDR2 is SASEGT. The CDR3 region has the DNA TGTGCCAGCAGTGCCACCTCGACCCGGACAGCTTATGGCTACACCTTC. It codes for CASSATSTRTAYGYTF.

This sequence joins TRBV11-2 and TRBJ2-1, with 7 bases that match TRBD1. The CDR3 is 15 amino acids. V lost 2 bases and J lost 2; bases outside the gene matches: 3. Germline lookup yields CDR1 SGHAT and CDR2 FQNNGV. The CDR3 loop reads CASSLKTGAYNEQFF. As DNA, the CDR3 is TGTGCCAGCAGCTTAAAAACAGGGGCCTACAATGAGCAGTTCTTC.